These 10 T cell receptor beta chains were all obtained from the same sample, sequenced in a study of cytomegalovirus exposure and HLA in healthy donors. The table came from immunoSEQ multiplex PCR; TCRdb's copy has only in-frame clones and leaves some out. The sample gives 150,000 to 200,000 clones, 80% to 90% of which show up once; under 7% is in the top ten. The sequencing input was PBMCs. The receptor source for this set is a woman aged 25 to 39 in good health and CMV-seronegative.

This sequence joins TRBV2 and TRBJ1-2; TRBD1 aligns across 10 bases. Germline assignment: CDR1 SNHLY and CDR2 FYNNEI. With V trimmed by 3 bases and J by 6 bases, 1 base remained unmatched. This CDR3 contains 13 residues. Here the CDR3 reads CASSEGQGNGYTF. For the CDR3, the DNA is TGTGCCAGCAGTGAGGGACAGGGGAATGGCTACACCTTC. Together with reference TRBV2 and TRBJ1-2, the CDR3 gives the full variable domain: EPEVTQTPSHQVTQMGQEVILRCVPISNHLYFYWYRQILGQKVEFLVSFYNNEISEKSEIFDDQFSVERPDGSNFTLKIRSTKLEDSAMYFCASSEGQGNGYTFGSGTRLTVV.

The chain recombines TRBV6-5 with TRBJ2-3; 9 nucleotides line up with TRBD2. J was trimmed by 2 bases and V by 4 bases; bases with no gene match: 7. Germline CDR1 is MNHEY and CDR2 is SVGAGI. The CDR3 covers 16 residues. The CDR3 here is CASSSNSGSPTDTQYF. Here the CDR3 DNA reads TGTGCCAGCAGTTCCAATAGCGGGAGTCCCACAGATACGCAGTATTTT.

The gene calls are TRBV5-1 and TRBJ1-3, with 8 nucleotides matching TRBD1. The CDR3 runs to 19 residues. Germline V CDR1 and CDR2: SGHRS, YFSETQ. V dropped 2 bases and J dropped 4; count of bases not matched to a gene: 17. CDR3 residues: CASSLETVGQGGLGNTIYF. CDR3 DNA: TGCGCCAGCAGCTTAGAAACCGTAGGACAGGGCGGCTTGGGAAACACCATATATTTT.

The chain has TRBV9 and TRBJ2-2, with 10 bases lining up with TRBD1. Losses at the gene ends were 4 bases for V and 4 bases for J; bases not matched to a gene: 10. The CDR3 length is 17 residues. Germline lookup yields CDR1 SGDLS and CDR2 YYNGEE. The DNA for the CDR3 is TGTGCCAGCAGCACAATGCCCGGACAGGGGGGCACCGGGGAGCTGTTTTTT. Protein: CASSTMPGQGGTGELFF.

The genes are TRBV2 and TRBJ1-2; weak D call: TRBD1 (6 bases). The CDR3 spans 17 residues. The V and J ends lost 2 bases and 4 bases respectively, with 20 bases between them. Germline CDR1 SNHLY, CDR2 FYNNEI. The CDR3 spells CASSEYRTGREGYGYTF. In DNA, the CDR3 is TGTGCCAGCAGTGAATACCGTACAGGGAGGGAAGGCTATGGCTACACCTTC.

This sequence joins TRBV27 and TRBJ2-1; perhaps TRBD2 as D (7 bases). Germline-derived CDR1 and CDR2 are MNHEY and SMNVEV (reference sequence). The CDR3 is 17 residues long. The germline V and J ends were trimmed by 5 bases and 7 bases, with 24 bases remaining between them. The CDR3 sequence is CASSPRGAGLQGNEQFF. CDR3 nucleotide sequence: TGTGCCAGCAGTCCCCGGGGAGCGGGACTCCAGGGGAATGAGCAGTTCTTC.

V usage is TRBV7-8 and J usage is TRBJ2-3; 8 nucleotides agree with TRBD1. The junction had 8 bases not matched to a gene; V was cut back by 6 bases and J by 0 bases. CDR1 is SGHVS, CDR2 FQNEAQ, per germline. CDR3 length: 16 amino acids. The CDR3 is CASSRTGGSSTDTQYF. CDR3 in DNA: TGTGCCAGCAGTCGAACAGGGGGATCTAGCACAGATACGCAGTATTTT.

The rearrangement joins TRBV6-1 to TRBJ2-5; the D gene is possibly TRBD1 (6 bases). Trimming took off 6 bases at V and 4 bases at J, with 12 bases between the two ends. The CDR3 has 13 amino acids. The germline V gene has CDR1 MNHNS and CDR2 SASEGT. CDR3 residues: CASRETGLETQYF. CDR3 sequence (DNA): TGTGCCAGCAGGGAAACAGGGTTAGAGACCCAGTACTTC.

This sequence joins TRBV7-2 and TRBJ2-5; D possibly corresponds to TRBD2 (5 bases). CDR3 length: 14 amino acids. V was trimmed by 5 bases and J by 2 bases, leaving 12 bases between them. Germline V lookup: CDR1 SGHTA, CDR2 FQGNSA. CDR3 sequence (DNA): TGTGCCAGCAGCCCGTCGGGCGGGCAAGAGACCCAGTACTTC. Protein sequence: CASSPSGGQETQYF.

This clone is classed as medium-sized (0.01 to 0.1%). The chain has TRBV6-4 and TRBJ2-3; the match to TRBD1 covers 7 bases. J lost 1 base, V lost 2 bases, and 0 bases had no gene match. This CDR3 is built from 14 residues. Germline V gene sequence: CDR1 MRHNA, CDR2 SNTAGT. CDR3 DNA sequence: TGTGCCAGCAGTGACACAGGGGGCACAGATACGCAGTATTTT. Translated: CASSDTGGTDTQYF.